A selection of T cell receptor beta chains follows, all from one sample in a study of shared clonotypes between healthy human individuals. TCRdb's copy holds only in-frame clones and misses some; the assay was immunoSEQ multiplex PCR. The sample holds approximately 530,000 clones, 95% to 97% seen once. The material sequenced was naive CD4+ T cells sorted from blood. The receptors were gathered from a woman under 40 in good health. Both conserved end residues are trimmed from each CDR3.

v_call	j_call	cdr3_aa
TRBV6-6	TRBJ2-1	ASSYSNRGRNNEQF
TRBV18	TRBJ1-1	ASSFGGADTEAF
TRBV2	TRBJ2-5	ASSTGGAWETQY
TRBV7-8	TRBJ2-3	ASSFWTGASTDTQY
TRBV30	TRBJ1-4	AGHFMANEKLF
TRBV5-1	TRBJ2-3	ASSLTSGPSTDTQY
TRBV29-1	TRBJ2-1	SVEDGGRSSYNEQF
TRBV6-5	.	ASSSRTSGILYEQY
TRBV5-4	TRBJ2-3	ASSLPGLAGYTDTQY
TRBV27	TRBJ2-7	ASSSQLTGSAEQY
TRBV4-1	TRBJ1-5	ASSQAGSGPLIGGNQPQH
TRBV4-1	TRBJ1-5	ASSQDRASEVQPQH
TRBV19	TRBJ2-7	ASRVTGGYEQY
TRBV27	TRBJ2-7	ASNPRGVSYEQY
TRBV5-1	TRBJ2-1	ASRQQTSGRNEQF
TRBV7-8	TRBJ2-1	ASSYSGRRNEQF
TRBV4-1	TRBJ2-1	ASSPRGLSYNEQF
TRBV6-1	TRBJ2-7	ASGEGALGEQY
TRBV5-4	TRBJ2-1	ASSLLGSDNEQF
TRBV15	TRBJ2-7	ATSPQGSPSYEQY
TRBV19	TRBJ1-4	ASSIGGIRGEKLF
TRBV28	.	ASSRTGDYEQY
TRBV6-1	TRBJ1-3	ASSEAGNTIY
TRBV18	TRBJ1-1	ASSPTGDTEAF
TRBV7-9	TRBJ2-7	ASSQRQDEQY
TRBV2	TRBJ1-1	ASTPGEGGNTEAF
TRBV27	TRBJ2-7	ASKRRNSYEQY